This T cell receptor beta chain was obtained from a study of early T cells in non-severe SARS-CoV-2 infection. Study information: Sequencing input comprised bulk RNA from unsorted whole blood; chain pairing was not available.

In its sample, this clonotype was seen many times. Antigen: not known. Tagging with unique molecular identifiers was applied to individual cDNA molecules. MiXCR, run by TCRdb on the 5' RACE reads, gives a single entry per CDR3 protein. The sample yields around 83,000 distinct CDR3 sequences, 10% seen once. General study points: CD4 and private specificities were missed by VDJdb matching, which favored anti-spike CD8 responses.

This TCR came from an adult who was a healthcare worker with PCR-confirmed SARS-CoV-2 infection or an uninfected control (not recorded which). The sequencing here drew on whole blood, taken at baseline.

The CDR3 region is CASRRPGGNYHEQYF. As DNA, the CDR3 is TGTGCCAGCAGACGACCAGGGGGTAACTACCACGAGCAGTACTTC. The gene calls are TRBV27 and TRBJ2-7, with TRBD1 identical over 7 bases. Trimming took 6 bases from V and 5 from J; bases not matched to a gene: 13. CDR1 and CDR2 from the germline V gene are MNHEY and SMNVEV (reference sequence). The CDR3 is 15 residues long.